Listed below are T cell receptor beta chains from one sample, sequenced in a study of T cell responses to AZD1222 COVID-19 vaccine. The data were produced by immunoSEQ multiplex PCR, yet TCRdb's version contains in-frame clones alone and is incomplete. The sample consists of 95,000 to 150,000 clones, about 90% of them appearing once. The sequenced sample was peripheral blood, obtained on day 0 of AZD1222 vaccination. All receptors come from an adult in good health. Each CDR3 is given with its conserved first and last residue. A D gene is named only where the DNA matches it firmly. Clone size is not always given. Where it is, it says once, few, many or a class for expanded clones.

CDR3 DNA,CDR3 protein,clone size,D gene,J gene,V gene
TGTGCCAGCAGCGTGGGTGGTGGTTCACCCCTCCACTTT,CASSVGGGSPLHF,.,.,TRBJ1-6,TRBV9
TGTGCCAGCAGCGCCGCAGGGGGCGGCAATCAGCCCCAGCATTTT,CASSAAGGGNQPQHF,.,TRBD1,TRBJ1-5,TRBV5-4
TGTGCCAGCAGCTTAGTTCCGACCAGCAATCAGCCCCAGCATTTT,CASSLVPTSNQPQHF,.,.,TRBJ1-5,TRBV7-2
TGCAGCGTTGAGGGTAATTCTGAATTGGGTTTCTTT,CSVEGNSELGFF,.,.,TRBJ1-1,TRBV29-1
TGTGCCAGCAGCCTCGGGGTAACAGGGACCCAGTACTTC,CASSLGVTGTQYF,once,.,TRBJ2-5,TRBV3-1/TRBV3-2
TGTGCCAGCAGTCCACGTGGACACCGTTACTACGAGCAGTACTTC,CASSPRGHRYYEQYF,.,.,TRBJ2-7,TRBV6-2/TRBV6-3
TGTGCCAGTGACAGCGCCTGGAGCAATCAGCCCCAGCATTTT,CASDSAWSNQPQHF,.,.,TRBJ1-5,TRBV19
TGTGCCAGCAGCATAGGGACTAGCGACGTCTACGAGCAGTACTTC,CASSIGTSDVYEQYF,.,TRBD2,TRBJ2-7,TRBV16
TGTGCCAGTAGTATGAGTTTTCTGAGTTACGGTAATGAAAAACTGTTTTTT,CASSMSFLSYGNEKLFF,.,.,TRBJ1-4,TRBV19
TGCGCCAGCAGCGTTAGCGGGGGGAGATACAATGAGCAGTTCTTC,CASSVSGGRYNEQFF,.,TRBD2,TRBJ2-1,TRBV5-1
TGTGCCACCAGTCAACACAGGGGGCAAGAGACCCAGTACTTC,CATSQHRGQETQYF,.,TRBD1,TRBJ2-5,TRBV24-1
TGTGCCAGCACTTCAACTAGCGGGTCCTCCTACGAGCAGTACTTC,CASTSTSGSSYEQYF,.,TRBD2,TRBJ2-7,TRBV6-5
TGTGCCAGCGGTCCCAACACCCAGTCACCCCTCCACTTT,CASGPNTQSPLHF,few,.,TRBJ1-6,TRBV11-3
TGTGCCAGCGAGCCAGATTCGAACACTGAAGCTTTCTTT,CASEPDSNTEAFF,.,.,TRBJ1-1,TRBV2
TGTGCCAGCAGCCTAGGGGCCTATGGCTACACCTTC,CASSLGAYGYTF,.,.,TRBJ1-2,TRBV11-3
TGTGCCAGCTCACTTCTGGACAGGGAGTATGGCTACACCTTC,CASSLLDREYGYTF,.,TRBD1,TRBJ1-2,TRBV18
TGTGCCAGCAGCAAAGCGAGAGCGGGACAACCTGCCAAAAACATTCAGTACTTC,CASSKARAGQPAKNIQYF,.,.,TRBJ2-4,TRBV21-1
TGTGCCTGGAGTGTAGTGAGCGGGGTCTACAATGAGCAGTTCTTC,CAWSVVSGVYNEQFF,.,TRBD2,TRBJ2-1,TRBV30
TGTGCCAGCAGCTTTTGGCCTTCCTACGAGCAGTACTTC,CASSFWPSYEQYF,once,.,TRBJ2-7,TRBV7-2
TGTGGGGGCCGGTCCTCTGGAAACACCATATATTTT,CGGRSSGNTIYF,.,.,TRBJ1-3,TRBV12-3/TRBV12-4
TGTGCCACCAGTTCCCCCACCTCTGAAGCTTTCTTT,CATSSPTSEAFF,.,.,TRBJ1-1,TRBV24-1
TGTGCCAGCAGCTCCGGGGGGTATGAGACCCAGTACTTC,CASSSGGYETQYF,.,TRBD2,TRBJ2-5,TRBV7-9
TGTGCCAGGACCACCGGGACGACGGAACGCAATCAGCCCCAGCATTTT,CARTTGTTERNQPQHF,.,.,TRBJ1-5,TRBV27
TGTGCCAGCAGCCCGATCCGGGACAGCTCCTACGAGCAGTACTTC,CASSPIRDSSYEQYF,.,TRBD1,TRBJ2-7,TRBV3-1/TRBV3-2
TGTGCCAGCAGCAGTTCGGGACTATCGTACGAGCAGTACTTC,CASSSSGLSYEQYF,.,TRBD2,TRBJ2-7,TRBV7-8
TGTGCCAGCAGCGTAGCTACTGGGGACCCGGGACAGGGGAGTATTGGAAACACCATATATTTT,CASSVATGDPGQGSIGNTIYF,.,TRBD1,TRBJ1-3,TRBV9
TGCAGTGCTAGTTCCGGGAGGCTCTACAATGAGCAGTTCTTC,CSASSGRLYNEQFF,.,TRBD2,TRBJ2-1,TRBV20-1
TGCGCCAGCAGCCCCGGGGTAGGGCTGGAAGAGACCCAGTACTTC,CASSPGVGLEETQYF,.,.,TRBJ2-5,TRBV5-1
TGCAGCGTAAACCCCGAATATGGGTATGGCTACACCTTC,CSVNPEYGYGYTF,.,.,TRBJ1-2,TRBV29-1